This TCR beta chain was sequenced in a study of CD8 T cells in Susac syndrome. Reverse transcription used roughly 0.45 to 1 ug RNA and random hexamers. TCRdb used MiXCR to reprocess the immunoSEQ multiplex PCR reads, holding one entry per CDR3 protein. The table includes about 300,000 distinct CDR3 sequences, just over 90% detected once. Germline CDR1 reads SQVTM; CDR2 reads ANQGSEA. This CDR3 region has 13 residues. The V end lost 4 bases, the J end lost 2 bases, and 9 bases lay between the germline ends. This chain links TRBV29-1 with TRBJ1-5; D is unresolved. Sequences were obtained from CD4+ T cells from PBMCs. The receptor's source is a human donor with multiple sclerosis. The CDR3 region is CSVGSGGNQPQHF. CDR3 bases: TGCAGCGTTGGCTCTGGGGGCAATCAGCCCCAGCATTTT.